The 14 T cell receptor beta chains below come from one sample, sequenced in a study of T cell repertoires in cytomegalovirus infection. In TCRdb, the reads were re-called with MiXCR into one record per CDR3 protein. The sample lists hundreds of thousands of distinct CDR3 sequences, approximately 31% occurring once. Sequenced material: PBMCs. Every receptor here comes from a human donor in good health (CMV status not recorded). Some clones in this sample may be carry-over from other donors' samples.

The chain combines TRBV20-1 with TRBJ1-5, with D maybe TRBD1 (5 bases). The CDR3 runs to 15 residues. Trimming took off 3 bases at V and 5 bases at J, with 17 bases between the two ends. Germline V lookup: CDR1 DFQATT, CDR2 SNEGSKA (reference sequence). The CDR3, as DNA: TGCAGTGCTAGTTGGGGGGAGCGGTTAGATCAGCCCCAGCATTTT. This encodes CSASWGERLDQPQHF.

This clonotype was seen more than once but under ten times. The chain employs TRBV5-6 and TRBJ2-7; D remains unclear. Germline CDR1 is SGHDT and CDR2 is YYEEEE. The CDR3 is 13 amino acids. The V end lost 0 bases, the J end lost 5 bases, and 9 bases lay between the germline ends. CDR3 protein: CASSLGGSNEQYF. CDR3 DNA sequence: TGTGCCAGCAGCTTGGGCGGAAGTAACGAGCAGTACTTC.

This clonotype was seen at least ten times. The chain is built from TRBV19 and TRBJ2-7; possibly TRBD1 for D (5 bases). This CDR3 region has 14 residues. Germline CDR1 reads LNHDA; CDR2 reads SQIVND (reference sequence). V was trimmed by 4 bases and J by 3 bases, leaving 13 bases between them. CDR3 region: CASSTGQGRYEQYF. As DNA, the CDR3 is TGTGCCAGTAGTACCGGCCAGGGTCGCTACGAGCAGTACTTC.

V gene TRBV2 combines with J gene TRBJ1-6, with TRBD1 identical over 7 bases. The CDR3 spans 14 residues. V lost 6 bases, J lost 9 bases, and 8 bases stayed unmatched. CDR1 is SNHLY and CDR2 is FYNNEI in the germline V gene. In DNA form, the CDR3 reads TGTGCCAGCAGGGCGACAGGGATAATTTCACCCCTCCACTTT. Translated: CASRATGIISPLHF. Complete variable domain (other parts from reference TRBV2 and TRBJ1-6): EPEVTQTPSHQVTQMGQEVILRCVPISNHLYFYWYRQILGQKVEFLVSFYNNEISEKSEIFDDQFSVERPDGSNFTLKIRSTKLEDSAMYFCASRATGIISPLHFGNGTRLTVT.

This sequence joins TRBV14 and TRBJ2-1; no firm D call. The V end lost 0 bases, the J end lost 0 bases, and 9 bases lay between the germline ends. This CDR3 is built from 16 residues. Germline loops: CDR1 SGHDN, CDR2 FVKESK. The CDR3 DNA is TGTGCCAGCAGCCAAGATCTCCCAAGCTCCTACAATGAGCAGTTCTTC. This encodes CASSQDLPSSYNEQFF.

Points on this clonotype: At one end, the junction sequence differs from germline, possibly due to a read error. V usage is TRBV12-3 or TRBV12-4 and J usage is TRBJ1-5; D unclear. The CDR3 totals 16 residues. CDR3 amino acids: CASSLAGSVGNQPQHF. The CDR3 DNA is TGTGCCAGTAGTTTAGCCGGGTCAGTGGGCAATCAGCCCCAGCATTTT.

This clonotype was counted at least ten times. This rearrangement joins TRBV6-1 to TRBJ2-7; D gene unclear. Germline assignment: CDR1 MNHNS and CDR2 SASEGT. The germline V and J ends were trimmed by 6 bases and 0 bases, with 3 bases remaining between them. This CDR3 is built from 11 residues. The CDR3 DNA follows: TGTGCCAGCAGGAGCTCCTACGAGCAGTACTTC. As protein: CASRSSYEQYF.

In the case of this clonotype: This could be a read error, since a much larger clone is one nucleotide away. Here the CDR3 omits its conserved ending phenylalanine or tryptophan, so a read error is the likely source. The chain employs TRBV7-2 and TRBJ1-6; tentative D call: TRBD1 (5 bases). Germline V gives CDR1 SGHTA, CDR2 FQGNSA. The ends were cut back, 1 base at V and 7 bases at J, with 14 bases in the middle. The CDR3 spans 16 residues. The CDR3 coding sequence is TGTGCCAGCAGCTTAGGGGACCCGGGAGGGAATTCACCCCTCCACTGT. Residues: CASSLGDPGGNSPLHC.

The chain joins TRBV5-6 to TRBJ1-6, with 12 bases fitting TRBD1. This CDR3 has 17 amino acids. The junction had 11 bases not matched to a gene; V was cut back by 3 bases and J by 10 bases. CDR1 and CDR2 (germline): SGHDT, YYEEEE. Here the CDR3 reads CASSWRPTGTGGSPLHF. Written as DNA, the CDR3 is TGTGCCAGCAGCTGGCGGCCCACCGGGACAGGGGGCTCACCCCTCCACTTT.

The rearrangement links TRBV20-1 to TRBJ1-6; 9 bases are shared with TRBD1. This CDR3 comprises 12 residues. J lost 9 bases, V lost 3 bases, and 0 bases had no gene match. In germline, CDR1 is DFQATT, CDR2 SNEGSKA (reference sequence). In DNA, the CDR3 is TGCAGTGCTAGGGACAGGGGTTCACCCCTCCACTTT. As protein: CSARDRGSPLHF.

This clonotype was counted at least ten times. The V call is TRBV25-1, the J call TRBJ1-4, with no clear D. The length of the CDR3 is 12 residues. Germline V CDR1 and CDR2: MGHDK, SYGVNS. V was shortened by 10 bases and J by 3 bases, with 9 bases between the two germline ends. CDR3 sequence: CATRGPNEKLFF. The CDR3 nucleotides read TGTGCCACCAGAGGGCCTAATGAAAAACTGTTTTTT.

The count of this clonotype is one. The chain uses TRBV5-6 and TRBJ2-1; 8 bases agree with TRBD2. CDR1 is SGHDT, CDR2 YYEEEE, per germline. Unmatched junction bases numbered 5, after V lost 1 base and J lost 2 bases. This CDR3 is built from 16 residues. The CDR3 DNA sequence: TGTGCCAGCAGCTTGCTGCGGGGGGTTACCTACAATGAGCAGTTCTTC. Its protein is CASSLLRGVTYNEQFF.

This chain joins TRBV3-1 and TRBJ2-7; D remains unclear. V was clipped by 1 base and J by 1 base, with 14 bases between them. Germline-derived CDR1 and CDR2 are LGHDT and YNNKEL (reference sequence). The CDR3 sequence is 16 residues long. Here the CDR3 reads CASSQVAGTISYEQYF. In DNA form, the CDR3 reads TGTGCCAGCAGCCAAGTCGCCGGAACAATATCCTACGAGCAGTACTTC.

The rearrangement joins TRBV6-2 or TRBV6-3 to TRBJ2-1; TRBD1 matches 9 bases. The germline V gene encodes CDR1 MNHEY and CDR2 SVGEGT. V shed 0 bases and J 9 bases; nucleotides not matched to a gene: 9. The CDR3 consists of 16 residues. The CDR3: CASSYSTGTGSGEQFF. The CDR3 DNA sequence: TGTGCCAGCAGTTACTCCACCGGGACAGGGAGTGGTGAGCAGTTCTTC.